This record looks at one T cell receptor beta chain sequence and its context. What it recognizes is unknown. Libraries were prepared by immunoSEQ multiplex PCR; TCRdb keeps only in-frame clonotypes and omits some of them. Counted here are fewer than 85,000 clones, approximately 80% occurring once; the ten biggest clones make up about 8.2%. CDR3 length equals 12 residues. Germline V gene lookup returns CDR1 SGHTS and CDR2 YDEGEE. The V and J ends lost 4 bases and 6 bases respectively, with 10 bases between them. These data belong to a study of OX40 agonist ivuxolimab in advanced cancers. Study context: Patients' therapy was ivuxolimab, an antibody that acts as an agonist of OX40 (CD134). Partial responses were achieved by three patients, of whom one had hepatocellular carcinoma and two had cutaneous melanoma.

Overall study results and limits: Compared with CD4+, CD8+ T cells on average had more expanded clones. Antigen targets of the expanded peripheral T cells went undetermined.

The source material was CD4+ or CD8+ T cells sorted from blood, sampled in a trial of the OX40 agonist ivuxolimab. V and J are TRBV5-8 and TRBJ2-5, with a weak D call TRBD2 (6 bases). The sequence derives from an adult with an advanced solid tumor such as melanoma, head and neck, liver or kidney cancer. The CDR3 region has the DNA TGTGCCAGCAGCCCGGAGGGGCAGACCCAGTACTTC. Translating it yields CASSPEGQTQYF.